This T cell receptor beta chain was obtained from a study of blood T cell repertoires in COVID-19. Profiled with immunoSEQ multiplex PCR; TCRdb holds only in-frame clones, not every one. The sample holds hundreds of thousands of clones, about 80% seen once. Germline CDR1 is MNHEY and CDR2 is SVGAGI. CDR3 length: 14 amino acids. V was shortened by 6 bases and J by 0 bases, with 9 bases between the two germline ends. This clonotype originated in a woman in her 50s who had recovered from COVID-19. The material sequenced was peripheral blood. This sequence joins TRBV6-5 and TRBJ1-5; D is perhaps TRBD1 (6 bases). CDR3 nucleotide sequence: TGTGCCAGCAGCGAGGACAGTAGCAATCAGCCCCAGCATTTT. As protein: CASSEDSSNQPQHF.